This T cell receptor beta chain is drawn from a study of cytomegalovirus exposure and HLA in healthy donors. Study in general: Samples from HLA-typed donors yielded about 85 million unique TCRs in an early data release. General study findings and limits: Cytomegalovirus-associated status was assigned to more than 150 TCR beta chains.

Trimming at V came to 2 bases and at J to 7 bases, leaving 4 bases not matched to a gene. Per the germline V gene, CDR1 is MNHEY and CDR2 is SVGAGI. The CDR3 totals 13 residues. PCR primers comprised 60 Vbeta and 13 Jbeta primers. The repertoire was sequenced with immunoSEQ multiplex PCR; TCRdb's copy has only in-frame clones and lacks some. The sample includes tens of thousands of clones, about 63% of them seen just once. About this clone: What it binds is not known.

Sequenced material: PBMCs. The rearrangement uses TRBV6-5 and TRBJ2-7; 8 bases match TRBD2. The sequence came from a man between 45 and 60 years old in good health and CMV-seropositive. The CDR3 nucleotides read TGTGCCAGCAGTTACCGGCCGGGAGGGGAGCAGTACTTC. Protein: CASSYRPGGEQYF.